This T cell receptor beta chain was captured by sequencing in a study of T cell changes during pregnancy in multiple sclerosis. The CDR3 length is 15 residues. Germline V CDR1 and CDR2: SGHDT, YYEEEE. The V end was cut by 0 bases, the J end by 2 bases, with 11 bases between. The table came from immunoSEQ multiplex PCR; TCRdb's copy has only in-frame clones and leaves some out. The sample records about 58,000 clones, around 90% being singletons. The material sequenced was CD4+ T cells from peripheral blood mononuclear cells, taken after pregnancy. This receptor was taken from a female donor in good health, enrolled as a control in a pregnancy study. The chain joins TRBV5-6 to TRBJ1-2; a possible D gene is TRBD1 (5 bases). DNA for the CDR3: TGTGCCAGCAGCTTGGGCAGGAGGGACAACTATGGCTACACCTTC. Amino acids: CASSLGRRDNYGYTF.